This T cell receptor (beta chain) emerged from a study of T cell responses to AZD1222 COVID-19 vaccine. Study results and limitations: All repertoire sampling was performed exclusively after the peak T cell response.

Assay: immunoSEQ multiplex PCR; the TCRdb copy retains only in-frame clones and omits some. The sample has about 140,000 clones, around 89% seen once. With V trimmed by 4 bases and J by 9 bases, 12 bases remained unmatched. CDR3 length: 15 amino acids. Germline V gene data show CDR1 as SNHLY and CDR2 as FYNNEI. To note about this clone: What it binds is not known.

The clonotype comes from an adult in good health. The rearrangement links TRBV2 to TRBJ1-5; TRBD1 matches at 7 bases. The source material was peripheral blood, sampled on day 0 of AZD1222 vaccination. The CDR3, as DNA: TGTGCCAGCAGTGCCGGGACAGCTCCTGGGACGCCCCAGCATTTT. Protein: CASSAGTAPGTPQHF. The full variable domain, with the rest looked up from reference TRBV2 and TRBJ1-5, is EPEVTQTPSHQVTQMGQEVILRCVPISNHLYFYWYRQILGQKVEFLVSFYNNEISEKSEIFDDQFSVERPDGSNFTLKIRSTKLEDSAMYFCASSAGTAPGTPQHFGDGTRLSIL.